This is a list of T cell receptor beta chains from one sample in a study of T cells in Graves' hyperthyroidism and ophthalmopathy. MiXCR was run by TCRdb on the multiplex PCR reads, yielding one entry per CDR3 protein. The sample lists some 690,000 distinct CDR3 sequences; 15% to 20% were seen once. Sequencing was done on a sample of blood. Source of these receptors: a man over 45 with Graves' hyperthyroidism. CDR3s include the opening cysteine and the closing phenylalanine or tryptophan. Each record gives: clone size, D gene, V gene, J gene, CDR3 DNA, CDR3 protein. A D gene is named only where the DNA matches it firmly. The size of a clone is reported for some rows only, either as once, few or many, or as a class for expanded clones.

>few|TRBD1|TRBV5-6|TRBJ2-7
TGTGCCAGCAGCCTCCGACAGGGTCTCGACGAGCAGTACTTC
CASSLRQGLDEQYF
>few|.|TRBV7-2|TRBJ2-7
TGTGCCAGTAGCCAACTCTACCGGGACACCTCCTACGAGCAGTACTTC
CASSQLYRDTSYEQYF
>many|TRBD2|TRBV19|TRBJ2-7
TGTGCCAGTAGTGGGGGGGTCTCCTACGAGCAGTACTTC
CASSGGVSYEQYF
>many|TRBD1|TRBV19|TRBJ2-3
TGTGCCAGTAGTATGATCCCGGGACAGGGCACAGATACGCAGTATTTT
CASSMIPGQGTDTQYF
>many|TRBD2|TRBV13|TRBJ2-7
TGTGCCAGCAGTCGGGGAGGGCAGGCCTACGAGCAGTACTTC
CASSRGGQAYEQYF
>many|TRBD1|TRBV7-9|TRBJ1-6
TGTGCCAGCAGCCAGACAGGGGGTGATTCACCCCTCCACTTT
CASSQTGGDSPLHF
>many|.|TRBV10-3|TRBJ2-6
TGTGCCCTCGGGTCTGGGGCCAACGTCCTGACCTTC
CALGSGANVLTF
>.|.|TRBV20-1|TRBJ2-5
TGCAGTGCGACTCACAGGAGACTCCAAGAGACCCAGTACTTC
CSATHRRLQETQYF
>few|.|TRBV19|TRBJ1-2
TGTGCCAGTAGTATCCGTCCGCACTATGGCTACACCTTC
CASSIRPHYGYTF
>.|TRBD1|TRBV20-1|TRBJ1-3
TGCAGTGCGCTTACCGGGACAGCTTACGGAAACACCATATATTTT
CSALTGTAYGNTIYF
>many|.|TRBV10-3|TRBJ2-6
TGTGCCATCAGTGGGGAAAACCCTGGGGCCAACGTCCTGACTTTC
CAISGENPGANVLTF
>.|TRBD2|TRBV6-6|TRBJ2-3
TGTGCCAGCAGTTACTTAAGGGCGGGAGGCGTTGAAGATACGCAGTATTTT
CASSYLRAGGVEDTQYF
>many|.|TRBV19|TRBJ2-1
TGTGCCAGTAAGGTTAGGGATGCCGGCTACAATGAGCAGTTCTTC
CASKVRDAGYNEQFF
>many|.|TRBV28|TRBJ2-7
TGTGCCAGCAGTACCGTCTTACAGGTCACTTCCGAGCAGTACTTC
CASSTVLQVTSEQYF
>.|TRBD1|TRBV7-3|TRBJ1-1
TGTGCCAGCAGCCTACCCCCCGGGACAGGGAAAGACACTGAAGCTTTCTTT
CASSLPPGTGKDTEAFF
>.|TRBD1|TRBV3-1|TRBJ1-2
TGTGCCAGCAGCCAAGATGATCTACAGGGGGCGCGGGGCTACACCTTC
CASSQDDLQGARGYTF
>many|.|TRBV28|TRBJ2-1
TGTGCCAGCAGTTTCCCGATTCGTGAGCAGTTCTTC
CASSFPIREQFF
>many|.|TRBV20-1|TRBJ2-1
TGCAGTGCTAGAGATCAGGGCGTGACCTACAATGAGCAGTTCTTC
CSARDQGVTYNEQFF
>many|.|TRBV6-1|TRBJ1-5
TGTGCCAGCAGTCCCAGTGGTGTAGGCAATCAGCCCCAGCATTTT
CASSPSGVGNQPQHF
>few|.|TRBV11-2|TRBJ2-7
TGTGCCAGCAGCCCCCGGGGAACCTACGAGCAGTACTTC
CASSPRGTYEQYF
>.|TRBD1|TRBV13|TRBJ1-1
TGTGCCAGCAGCCCCTCCTCCGGGACAGGGTTATCTGAAGCTTTCTTT
CASSPSSGTGLSEAFF
>.|TRBD2|TRBV5-1|TRBJ2-1
TGCGCCAGCACCCTCTCGGGGGAGGGTCCCAACGAGCAGTTCTTC
CASTLSGEGPNEQFF
>.|.|TRBV9|TRBJ2-7
TGTGCCAGCAGCGTAGCAGTGGACATCCGTGCCGAGCAGTACTTC
CASSVAVDIRAEQYF
>.|.|TRBV28|TRBJ2-7
TGTGCCAGCAGCCCCTCCCGAATACAGTACGAGCAGTACTTC
CASSPSRIQYEQYF
>few|.|TRBV19|TRBJ2-2
TGTGCCAGTACCCAATCGGGATTCGGGGAGCTGTTTTTT
CASTQSGFGELFF
>many|.|TRBV2|TRBJ1-2
TGTGCCAGCAGTGAATTTAGGACAAACCCCTATGGCTACACCTTC
CASSEFRTNPYGYTF
>.|.|TRBV12-3/TRBV12-4|TRBJ1-5
TGTGCCAGCAGTTTTAGGGTGGCTGAACAGCCCCAGCATTTT
CASSFRVAEQPQHF
>.|.|TRBV19|TRBJ1-1
TGTGCCAGTAGAGTCAGCGACACTGAAGCTTTCTTT
CASRVSDTEAFF
>few|TRBD1|TRBV6-1|TRBJ1-4
TGTGCCAGCAGTGTGGACAGGGATACTGCAACTAATGAAAAACTGTTTTTT
CASSVDRDTATNEKLFF